Presented here are 22 T cell receptor beta chains from one specimen sequenced in a study of blood T cells in healthy people across ages. Together with a sample-barcoded 5' primer, a J-beta primer mix was included in a second PCR lasting roughly 6 to 12 cycles. TCRdb processed the 5' RACE reads anew with MiXCR; each CDR3 protein has one entry. Among 700,000 to 900,000 distinct CDR3 sequences listed, approximately 53% were seen once. Source material: blood. These receptors were taken from a man aged 80 or over in good health.

The rearrangement joins TRBV29-1 to TRBJ2-1, with 7 nucleotides matching TRBD1. The CDR3 extends over 12 amino acids. Per the germline V gene, CDR1 is SQVTM and CDR2 is ANQGSEA. V shed 4 bases and J 10 bases; nucleotides not matched to a gene: 7. CDR3 protein: CSVGQGMYEQFF. The CDR3 coding sequence is TGCAGCGTTGGACAGGGTATGTACGAGCAGTTCTTC.

This clonotype was seen once. This sequence joins TRBV29-1 and TRBJ2-4, with D perhaps matching TRBD2 (7 bases). Germline V CDR1 and CDR2: SQVTM, ANQGSEA. CDR3 length: 15 residues. Trimming cost V 6 bases and J 1 base, with 16 bases left between them. The CDR3 region has the DNA TGCAGCGTGTACAAAGAGGGGGGGGCCAAAAACATTCAGTACTTC. Encoded protein: CSVYKEGGAKNIQYF.

The V call is TRBV5-1, the J call TRBJ2-3, with TRBD2 as a possible D gene (6 bases). The CDR3 length is 16 residues. The germline V gene has CDR1 SGHRS and CDR2 YFSETQ. Trimming took 4 bases from V and 2 from J, leaving 17 bases between them. The CDR3 protein is CASSRGLTGPTDTQYF. The CDR3 region has the DNA TGCGCCAGCAGCCGAGGACTAACGGGGCCCACAGATACGCAGTATTTT.

The CDR3, as DNA: TGCAGTGCTAACCTAGCGGGAGTTCGGGGAGGGCAGTTCTTC. It translates to CSANLAGVRGGQFF. The rearrangement joins TRBV20-1 to TRBJ2-1; 10 bases fit TRBD2. Germline CDR1 reads DFQATT; CDR2 reads SNEGSKA (reference sequence). Trimming took 4 bases from V and 12 from J; bases not matched to a gene: 12. The CDR3 is made up of 14 amino acids.

Notes on this clonotype: Given a much more abundant clone one base away, this may be a read error. This sequence joins TRBV10-3 and TRBJ2-1; tentative D call: TRBD2 (5 bases). The CDR3 runs to 11 residues. Trimming stripped 3 bases from V and 16 bases from J, with 13 bases between. Germline CDR1 reads ENHRY; CDR2 reads SYGVKD. This chain's CDR3 is CAISEIRTFFF. In DNA, the CDR3 is TGTGCCATCAGTGAAATCCGGACTTTTTTCTTC.

For the CDR3, the DNA is TGTGCCAGCAGTTACTCGGGGGACAGCTACGAGCAGTACTTC. This translates into CASSYSGDSYEQYF. This chain uses TRBV6-5 with TRBJ2-7, with 7 bases matching TRBD1. The germline CDR1 and CDR2 sequences are MNHEY and SVGAGI. V shed 0 bases and J 3 bases; nucleotides not matched to a gene: 2. This CDR3 spans 14 amino acids.

V is TRBV5-6 and J is TRBJ2-4, with D unresolved. Trimming cost V 0 bases and J 13 bases, with 17 bases left between them. From germline, CDR1 is SGHDT and CDR2 YYEEEE. The CDR3 contains 14 residues. The CDR3 coding sequence is TGTGCCAGCAGCTTGGTCGGAGATTTCAATGAGCAGTACTTC. Its protein is CASSLVGDFNEQYF.

The chain links TRBV20-1 to TRBJ1-1; 9 bases agree with TRBD1. The CDR3 sequence is 14 residues long. V gave up 5 bases and J gave up 3 bases; unmatched junction bases: 7. Germline assignment: CDR1 DFQATT and CDR2 SNEGSKA (reference sequence). CDR3 protein: CSAPKGQGYTEAFF. CDR3 nucleotide sequence: TGCAGTGCTCCCAAGGGACAGGGTTACACTGAAGCTTTCTTT.

The rearrangement joins TRBV7-2 to TRBJ1-2; D unclear. Germline-derived CDR1 and CDR2 are SGHTA and FQGNSA. Trimming pared 2 bases from V and 9 bases from J, leaving 16 bases between. This CDR3 is 14 amino acids long. The CDR3 loop reads CASSLLMGSASYTF. In nucleotides, the CDR3 is TGTGCCAGCAGCTTACTTATGGGTTCTGCTAGCTACACCTTC.

This sequence joins TRBV27 and TRBJ2-5; D ambiguous. The CDR3 contains 15 residues. From germline, CDR1 is MNHEY and CDR2 SMNVEV (reference sequence). V was pared by 0 bases and J by 2 bases, with 10 bases between. CDR3 region: CASSLSGTRQETQYF. In DNA, the CDR3 is TGTGCCAGCAGTTTATCGGGTACGAGGCAAGAGACCCAGTACTTC.

The J gene is TRBJ1-2, the V gene TRBV6-2 or TRBV6-3; D call uncertain. This CDR3 is 14 amino acids long. With 7 bases removed from V and 4 bases from J, the gap between germline ends came to 16 bases. Germline V gene data show CDR1 as MNHEY and CDR2 as SVGEGT. For the CDR3, the DNA is TGTGCCAGCATCCCGACGGCAGTGAGCTATGGCTACACCTTC. It translates to CASIPTAVSYGYTF.

The gene calls are TRBV4-2 and TRBJ1-1, with TRBD1 identical over 7 bases. V was clipped by 4 bases and J by 3 bases; unmatched bases: 5. In germline, CDR1 is LGHNA, CDR2 YNFKEQ. The CDR3 has 14 residues. The CDR3 sequence: CASSRETGYTEAFF. For the CDR3, the DNA is TGTGCCAGCAGCCGAGAGACAGGGTACACTGAAGCTTTCTTT.

This chain's CDR3 is CATSDLGPQGYNEQFF. DNA of the CDR3: TGTGCCACCAGTGATTTGGGGCCTCAGGGGTACAATGAGCAGTTCTTC. The chain carries TRBV24-1 and TRBJ2-1, with a weak D call TRBD1 (6 bases). CDR1 and CDR2 from the germline V gene are KGHDR and SFDVKD. This CDR3 contains 16 residues. V lost 0 bases and J 4 bases, leaving 12 bases between the germline ends.

This clonotype showed up just a few times. The CDR3 loop reads CASSAKATGVTYEQYF. CDR3 nucleotides: TGTGCCAGCAGTGCTAAAGCAACAGGGGTAACCTACGAGCAGTACTTC. The chain has TRBV6-1 and TRBJ2-7, with 7 bases lining up with TRBD1. The CDR3 extends over 16 amino acids. The ends lost 4 bases at V and 2 bases at J; junction bases unmatched: 11. Germline V gives CDR1 MNHNS, CDR2 SASEGT.

The genes are TRBV20-1 and TRBJ2-5; 10 nucleotides align to TRBD2. The V segment lost 6 bases and the J segment 4 bases; nucleotides outside the gene matches: 17. Germline CDR1 is DFQATT and CDR2 is SNEGSKA (reference sequence). The CDR3 totals 17 residues. The CDR3 region has the DNA TGCAGTGCCCTCGGGGTGGGCTTAGCGGGAGGATTAGAGACCCAGTACTTC. Its translation is CSALGVGLAGGLETQYF.

The chain is built from TRBV6-1 and TRBJ1-6; maybe TRBD1 (6 bases). The V gene lost 8 bases and the J gene lost 8 bases, with 19 bases spanning the gap. CDR3 size: 15 residues. Germline assignment: CDR1 MNHNS and CDR2 SASEGT. CDR3 coding DNA: TGTGCCAGCGGCGCCCCAGGACAGTTTTATTCACCCCTCCACTTT. Translation gives CASGAPGQFYSPLHF.

The table lists this clonotype with a few counts. This chain uses TRBV10-3 with TRBJ2-1; D is ambiguous. The CDR3 contains 13 residues. The V end was cut by 0 bases, the J end by 4 bases, with 4 bases between. Per germline, CDR1 ENHRY and CDR2 SYGVKD. CDR3 loop: CAISESPYNEQFF. CDR3 DNA sequence: TGTGCCATCAGTGAGTCCCCGTACAATGAGCAGTTCTTC.

This chain connects TRBV20-1 to TRBJ2-3, with D unresolved. CDR3 length: 13 residues. Germline V gene sequence: CDR1 DFQATT, CDR2 SNEGSKA (reference sequence). Trimming removed 6 bases at V and 2 bases at J, with 12 bases between. CDR3 protein: CSATGRNTDTQYF. In DNA, the CDR3 is TGCAGTGCGACTGGACGGAACACAGATACGCAGTATTTT.

V and J are TRBV24-1 and TRBJ2-4; D call uncertain. The J call may be in error: the DNA end matches TRBJ2-7 better. The CDR3 extends over 13 amino acids. Germline V gene data show CDR1 as KGHDR and CDR2 as SFDVKD. CDR3 protein: CATSDGVSDEQYF. In DNA, the CDR3 is TGTGCCACCAGTGATGGGGTCTCGGACGAGCAGTACTTC.

This clonotype was recorded at least ten times. The rearrangement joins TRBV7-9 to TRBJ2-4; TRBD2 matches at 7 bases. The CDR3 runs to 17 residues. In germline, CDR1 is SEHNR, CDR2 FQNEAQ (reference sequence). Unmatched junction bases numbered 11, after V lost 5 bases and J lost 1 base. This CDR3 reads CASSPPGGSGAKNIQYF. The CDR3 nucleotides are TGTGCCAGCAGCCCCCCAGGCGGGAGCGGTGCCAAAAACATTCAGTACTTC.

The V gene is TRBV6-1, the J gene TRBJ2-4; D might be TRBD2 (6 bases). The V gene lost 7 bases and the J gene lost 2 bases, with 12 bases spanning the gap. This CDR3 comprises 14 residues. Per germline, CDR1 MNHNS and CDR2 SASEGT. The chain's CDR3 is CASMHRGTKNIQYF. The CDR3 DNA is TGTGCCAGCATGCACCGGGGGACCAAAAACATTCAGTACTTC.

This chain uses TRBV7-3 with TRBJ2-1; 7 positions agree with TRBD2. TRBJ2-7 matches the DNA end more closely, so the J call is doubtful. The CDR3 sequence is 16 residues long. CDR1 is SGHTA, CDR2 FQGTGA, per germline. CDR3 residues: CASSLREGAGYNEQYF. As DNA, the CDR3 is TGTGCCAGCAGCCTAAGGGAGGGCGCGGGATACAATGAGCAGTACTTC.